The rows below give T cell receptor beta chains drawn from one sample of a study of blood T cell repertoires in COVID-19. Measured with immunoSEQ multiplex PCR; TCRdb has only the in-frame clones, and not every one. The table shows more than 95,000 clones, with 90% occurring only once. The sequenced sample consisted of peripheral blood. These receptors came from a human donor with active COVID-19. The donor label of this sample is uncertain. Both conserved end residues are trimmed from each CDR3. D genes are given only for firm matches. Clone sizes are given selectively: once, few, many, or a class where the clone is expanded.

TRBV3-1/TRBV3-2	few	NA	13	TRBJ1-6	ASSQADSENSPLH
TRBV11-2	NA	TRBD1	12	TRBJ1-1	ATPTGGLNTEAF
TRBV7-2	once	NA	12	TRBJ1-5	ASSTNTGNQPQH
TRBV4-2	NA	TRBD2	14	TRBJ2-1	ASSQDNGRGGDEQF
TRBV11-2	NA	NA	14	TRBJ1-6	ASSLVRPGGNSPLH
TRBV5-1	NA	TRBD1	10	TRBJ2-3	ASGQGADTQY
TRBV5-4	NA	TRBD1	17	TRBJ1-1	ASSLGIDGTGVMNTEAF
TRBV19	once	NA	11	TRBJ2-5	ATSWAGQETQY
TRBV29-1	NA	TRBD2	10	TRBJ2-1	SGTSGHNEQF
TRBV4-3	NA	TRBD1	13	TRBJ1-1	ASSQDAGGRDEAF
TRBV25-1	NA	NA	10	TRBJ1-2	ASSQTAYGYT
TRBV27	NA	NA	11	TRBJ2-2	ASSLLITGELF
TRBV7-2	NA	TRBD2	14	TRBJ2-7	ASSLDAGGLPYEQY
TRBV28	NA	TRBD1	14	TRBJ1-2	ASRIQGGFGNYGYT
TRBV7-2	NA	TRBD2	15	TRBJ2-3	ASSAPGLAGGTDTQY
TRBV5-1	NA	NA	13	TRBJ2-2	ASNALTANTGELF
TRBV7-9	few	NA	9	TRBJ1-2	ASSYSYGYT
TRBV24-1	NA	TRBD2	11	TRBJ2-5	ATSEPGLATQY
TRBV12-3/TRBV12-4	NA	TRBD1	11	TRBJ1-2	ASNWQGGSGYT
TRBV4-3	few	NA	11	TRBJ2-7	ASSPNSGYEQY
TRBV12-3/TRBV12-4	NA	NA	11	TRBJ2-5	ASSGLLQETQY
TRBV4-3	NA	TRBD2	14	TRBJ2-3	ASSQRSGGLTDTQY
TRBV5-8	once	NA	13	TRBJ2-1	ASSLHRAAYNEQF
TRBV19	NA	TRBD1	13	TRBJ1-1	ASSTPTGGSTEAF
TRBV9	NA	NA	12	TRBJ2-1	ASSNQGSYNEQF
TRBV5-1	NA	TRBD1	17	TRBJ2-7	ASSLNRPYVDRGLYEQY
TRBV5-4	NA	TRBD2	16	TRBJ2-5	ASSLGNSGGPAQETQY
TRBV14	NA	NA	13	TRBJ2-6	ASRGGGSGANVLT
TRBV2	NA	NA	14	TRBJ2-2	ASIRRRGGNTGELF
TRBV28	NA	TRBD1	15	TRBJ1-1	ASSASDRGLGNTEAF
TRBV28	NA	NA	13	TRBJ1-5	ASVPGANHNQPQH
TRBV20-1	NA	TRBD1	12	TRBJ1-2	SASGDRGLYGYT
TRBV7-9	once	TRBD1	12	TRBJ1-4	ASSQGDVNEKLF
TRBV9	NA	NA	15	TRBJ2-1	ASSQRVGGLGFNEQF
TRBV6-5	few	TRBD1	13	TRBJ2-7	ASRPGTGGSYEQY
TRBV28	NA	TRBD1	12	TRBJ1-4	ASSLATGERGLF
TRBV7-9	NA	TRBD1	13	TRBJ2-2	ASSADRGWTGELF
TRBV25-1	NA	NA	11	TRBJ1-2	ASSDRGRDGYT
TRBV5-1	NA	NA	14	TRBJ2-2	ASSYRPHIRDGELF
TRBV7-2	NA	NA	12	TRBJ2-1	ASSSTRARSEQF
TRBV15	NA	TRBD1	11	TRBJ1-1	ASQGARNTEAF
TRBV7-8	NA	NA	12	TRBJ2-5	ASTLFRAQETQY
TRBV28	NA	NA	16	TRBJ1-5	ASRPGSRSLYSNQPQH
TRBV2	few	TRBD1	10	TRBJ1-3	ASRGQGNTIY